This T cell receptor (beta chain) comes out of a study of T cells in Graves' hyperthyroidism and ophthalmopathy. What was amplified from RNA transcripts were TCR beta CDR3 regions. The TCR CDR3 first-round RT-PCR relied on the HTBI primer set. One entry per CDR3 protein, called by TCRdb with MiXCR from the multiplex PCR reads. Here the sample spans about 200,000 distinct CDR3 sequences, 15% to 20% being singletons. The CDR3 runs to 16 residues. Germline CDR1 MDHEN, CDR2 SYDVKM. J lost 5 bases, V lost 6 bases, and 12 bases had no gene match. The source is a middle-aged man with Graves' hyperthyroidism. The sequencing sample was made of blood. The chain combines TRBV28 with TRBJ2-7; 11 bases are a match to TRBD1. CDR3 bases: TGTGCCAGCAGATTAAGGACAGGGGGCGGTAAGGACGAGCAGTACTTC. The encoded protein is CASRLRTGGGKDEQYF. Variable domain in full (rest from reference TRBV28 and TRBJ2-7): DVKVTQSSRYLVKRTGEKVFLECVQDMDHENMFWYRQDPGLGLRLIYFSYDVKMKEKGDIPEGYSVSREKKERFSLILESASTNQTSMYLCASRLRTGGGKDEQYFGPGTRLTVT.